This TCR beta chain emerged from a study of control samples from healthy donors and cancer patients. This table comes from immunoSEQ multiplex PCR, and its TCRdb copy is limited to in-frame clones, with some not included. The sample lists 100,000 to 150,000 clones; 85% to 95% were seen once. This TCR derives from a man younger than 35 in good health. Sequencing was carried out using blood.

The CDR3 coding sequence is TGTGCCAGCAGCTTGAAACACAGGGACACTGAAGCTTTCTTT. Encoded protein: CASSLKHRDTEAFF. The rearrangement uses TRBV5-6 and TRBJ1-1, with D perhaps matching TRBD1 (6 bases). The CDR3 is made up of 14 amino acids. Trimming pared 1 base from V and 3 bases from J, leaving 10 bases between. The V gene's germline CDR1 is SGHDT and CDR2 YYEEEE.